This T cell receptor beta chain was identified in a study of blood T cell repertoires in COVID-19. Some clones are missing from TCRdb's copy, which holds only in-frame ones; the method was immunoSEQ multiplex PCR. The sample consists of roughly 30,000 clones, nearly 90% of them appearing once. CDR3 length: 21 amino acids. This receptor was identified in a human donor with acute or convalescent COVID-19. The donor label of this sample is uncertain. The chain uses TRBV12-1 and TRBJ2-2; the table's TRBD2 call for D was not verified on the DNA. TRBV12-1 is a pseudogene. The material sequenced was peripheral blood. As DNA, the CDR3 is TGTGCCAGCAGCTTTGCGCTCTGGTTTATGACTAGCGGGACGAACACCGGGGAGCTGTTTTTT. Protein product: CASSFALWFMTSGTNTGELFF.